This paragraph reports one TCR beta chain. These data come from a study of blood T cell repertoires in COVID-19. Study-level background: The samples span acute and convalescent COVID-19 from the United States, Italy and Spain. Sources were T cells, B-cell-depleted T cells, or PBMCs; the material itself was cDNA or gDNA.

Original processing notes: Estimation of nucleated cell counts was performed using reference gene primer amplification. Here immunoSEQ multiplex PCR was the method, and the copy in TCRdb shows in-frame clones only, minus some. V and J calls and clone size come straight from that table; D and trimming were deduced from the DNA. The sample records approximately 170,000 clones, around 82% being singletons. Germline values: CDR1 MNHEY, CDR2 SVGAGI. CDR3 length equals 13 residues. The trim removed 8 bases at V and 4 bases at J, leaving 4 bases unmatched. The receptor was isolated from a man aged 60-69 years who had recovered from COVID-19. The V and J genes are TRBV6-5 and TRBJ2-1, with 8 nucleotides matching TRBD1. The material sequenced was peripheral blood. CDR3 region: CASSRDRYNEQFF. CDR3 nucleotides: TGTGCCAGCTCCCGGGACAGGTACAATGAGCAGTTCTTC.